This TCR beta chain was profiled in a study of hypomethylating agent response in myelodysplastic syndrome. About the research overall: Complete response or hematologic improvement counted as response; others were non-responders. General observations from the study: Lack of age-matching between healthy donors and MDS patients could bias comparison.

Under the authors' procedure: Previously reported viral-epitope specificity per VDJdb covered 1.5% to 2% of 168,753 unique clonotypes. Assay: immunoSEQ multiplex PCR; the TCRdb copy retains only in-frame clones and omits some. D and trimming were read from the DNA, whereas the V and J calls and clone size are those reported in that table. The repertoire holds about 1,600 clones, with 83% as singletons. V dropped 4 bases and J dropped 6; count of bases not matched to a gene: 6. Germline V gene sequence: CDR1 LNHDA, CDR2 SQIVND (reference sequence). This CDR3 spans 16 amino acids. In the case of this clone: The target antigen is unknown.

The chain is built from TRBV19 and TRBJ2-1; 13 bases are a match to TRBD2. Sample: bone marrow, taken before or after starting hypomethylating agent treatment for myelodysplastic syndrome (not recorded which). The sequence was obtained from a human donor with myelodysplastic syndrome. The CDR3 DNA sequence: TGTGCCAGTAGTACCCGACTAGCGGGAGGTCGCAATGAGCAGTTCTTC. This translates into CASSTRLAGGRNEQFF.